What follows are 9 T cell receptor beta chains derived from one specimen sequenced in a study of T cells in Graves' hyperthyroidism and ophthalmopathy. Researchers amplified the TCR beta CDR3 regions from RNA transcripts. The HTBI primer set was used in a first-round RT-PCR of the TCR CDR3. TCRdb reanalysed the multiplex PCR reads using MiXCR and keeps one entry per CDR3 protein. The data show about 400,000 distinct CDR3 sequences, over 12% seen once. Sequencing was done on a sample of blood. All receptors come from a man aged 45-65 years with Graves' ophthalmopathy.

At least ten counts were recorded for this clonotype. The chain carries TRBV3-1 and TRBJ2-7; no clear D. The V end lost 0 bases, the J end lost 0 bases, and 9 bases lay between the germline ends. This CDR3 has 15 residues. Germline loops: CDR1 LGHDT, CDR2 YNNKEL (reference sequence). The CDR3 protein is CASSQEGRSSYEQYF. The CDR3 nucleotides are TGTGCCAGCAGCCAAGAGGGAAGGAGCTCCTACGAGCAGTACTTC.

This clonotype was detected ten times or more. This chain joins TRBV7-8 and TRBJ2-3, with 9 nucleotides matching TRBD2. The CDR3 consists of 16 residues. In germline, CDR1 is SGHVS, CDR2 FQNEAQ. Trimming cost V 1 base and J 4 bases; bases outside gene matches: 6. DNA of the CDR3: TGTGCCAGCAGCTTAGGAGGTAGCGGGAGATCAGATACGCAGTATTTT. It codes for CASSLGGSGRSDTQYF.

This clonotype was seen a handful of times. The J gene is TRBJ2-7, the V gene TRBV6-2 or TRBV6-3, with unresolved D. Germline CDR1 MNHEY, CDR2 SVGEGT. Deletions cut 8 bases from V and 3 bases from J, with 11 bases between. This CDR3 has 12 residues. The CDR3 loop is CASGFWDYEQYF. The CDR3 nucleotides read TGTGCCAGCGGATTTTGGGACTACGAGCAGTACTTC.

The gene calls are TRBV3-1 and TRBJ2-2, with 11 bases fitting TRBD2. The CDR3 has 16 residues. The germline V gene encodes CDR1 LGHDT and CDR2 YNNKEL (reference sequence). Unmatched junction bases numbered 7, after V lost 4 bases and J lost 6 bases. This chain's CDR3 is CASSPGDSGRAGELFF. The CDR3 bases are TGTGCCAGCAGCCCCGGAGATAGCGGGAGGGCCGGGGAGCTGTTTTTT.

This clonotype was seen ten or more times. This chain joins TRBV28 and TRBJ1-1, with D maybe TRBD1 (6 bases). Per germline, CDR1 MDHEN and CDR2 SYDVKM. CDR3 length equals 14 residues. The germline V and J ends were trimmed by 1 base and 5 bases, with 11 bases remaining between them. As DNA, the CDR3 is TGTGCCAGCAGTTTATCGGGGGCACGGACTGAAGCTTTCTTT. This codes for CASSLSGARTEAFF. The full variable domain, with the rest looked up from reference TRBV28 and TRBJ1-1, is DVKVTQSSRYLVKRTGEKVFLECVQDMDHENMFWYRQDPGLGLRLIYFSYDVKMKEKGDIPEGYSVSREKKERFSLILESASTNQTSMYLCASSLSGARTEAFFGQGTRLTVV.

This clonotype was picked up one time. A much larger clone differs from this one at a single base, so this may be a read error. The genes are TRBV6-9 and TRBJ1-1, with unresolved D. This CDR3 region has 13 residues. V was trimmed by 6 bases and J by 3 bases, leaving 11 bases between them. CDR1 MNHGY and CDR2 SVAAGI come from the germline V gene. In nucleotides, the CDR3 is TGTGCCAGCAGCTACGTGCAGGACACTGAAGCTTTCTTT. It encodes CASSYVQDTEAFF.

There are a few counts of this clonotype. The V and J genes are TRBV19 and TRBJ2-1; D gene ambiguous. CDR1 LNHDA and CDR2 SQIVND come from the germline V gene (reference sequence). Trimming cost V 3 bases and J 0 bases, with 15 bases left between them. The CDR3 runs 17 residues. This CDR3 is CASSIFERSSSYNEQFF. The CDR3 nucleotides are TGTGCCAGTAGTATTTTCGAACGGTCGAGCTCCTACAATGAGCAGTTCTTC.

CDR3 nucleotides: TGTGCCACCAAAGCGGGACAGTTACAAGAGACCCAGTACTTC. It yields the protein CATKAGQLQETQYF. This chain links TRBV15 with TRBJ2-5, with D perhaps matching TRBD1 or TRBD2 (7 bases each). Germline V gene sequence: CDR1 LNHNV, CDR2 YYDKDF (reference sequence). CDR3 length: 14 residues. V was clipped by 7 bases and J by 2 bases, with 14 bases between them. Combining the CDR3 with reference TRBV15 and TRBJ2-5 gives the whole variable domain DAMVIQNPRYQVTQFGKPVTLSCSQTLNHNVMYWYQQKSSQAPKLLFHYYDKDFNNEADTPDNFQSRRPNTSFCFLDIRSPGLGDTAMYLCATKAGQLQETQYFGPGTRLLVL.

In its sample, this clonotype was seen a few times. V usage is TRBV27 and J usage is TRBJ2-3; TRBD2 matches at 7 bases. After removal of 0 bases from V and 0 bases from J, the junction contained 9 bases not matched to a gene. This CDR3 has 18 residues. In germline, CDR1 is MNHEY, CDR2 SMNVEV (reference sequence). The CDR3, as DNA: TGTGCCAGCAGTTTATCCCCAGCCTGGGGGGGAAGCACAGATACGCAGTATTTT. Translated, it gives CASSLSPAWGGSTDTQYF.